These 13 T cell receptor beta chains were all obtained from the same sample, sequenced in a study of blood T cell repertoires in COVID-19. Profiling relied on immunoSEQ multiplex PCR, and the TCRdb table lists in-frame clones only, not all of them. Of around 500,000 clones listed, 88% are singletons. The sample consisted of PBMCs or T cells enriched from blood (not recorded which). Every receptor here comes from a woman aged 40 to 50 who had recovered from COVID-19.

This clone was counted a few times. The CDR3 reads CASSQVRTKHYGYTF. DNA of the CDR3: TGTGCCAGCAGCCAAGTCAGGACAAAGCATTATGGCTACACCTTC. V is TRBV3-1 (or the pseudogene TRBV3-2) and J is TRBJ1-2, with a tentative D call TRBD1 (5 bases). Per germline, CDR1 LGHDT and CDR2 YNNKEL (reference sequence). The CDR3 runs 15 residues. V lost 1 base and J 5 bases, leaving 14 bases between the germline ends.

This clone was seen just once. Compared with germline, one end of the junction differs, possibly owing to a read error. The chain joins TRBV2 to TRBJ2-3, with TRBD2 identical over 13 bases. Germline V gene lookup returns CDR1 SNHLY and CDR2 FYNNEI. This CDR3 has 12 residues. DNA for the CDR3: TGTGCCAGCAGCTCGAGTGGACTAGCGGGAGACTTT. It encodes CASSSSGLAGDF.

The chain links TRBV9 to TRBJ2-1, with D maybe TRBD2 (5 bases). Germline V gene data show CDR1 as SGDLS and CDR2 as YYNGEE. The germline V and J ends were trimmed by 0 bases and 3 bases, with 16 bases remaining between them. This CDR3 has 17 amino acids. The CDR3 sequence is CASSVEGGSWYYNEQFF. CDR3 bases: TGTGCCAGCAGCGTAGAAGGAGGCTCTTGGTACTACAATGAGCAGTTCTTC.

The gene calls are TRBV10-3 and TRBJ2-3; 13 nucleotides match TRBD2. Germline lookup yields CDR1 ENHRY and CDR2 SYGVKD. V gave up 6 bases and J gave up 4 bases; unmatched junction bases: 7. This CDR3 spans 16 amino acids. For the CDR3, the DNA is TGTGCCATCAGCCCGACTAGCGGGAGGTTTGCAGATACGCAGTATTTT. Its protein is CAISPTSGRFADTQYF.

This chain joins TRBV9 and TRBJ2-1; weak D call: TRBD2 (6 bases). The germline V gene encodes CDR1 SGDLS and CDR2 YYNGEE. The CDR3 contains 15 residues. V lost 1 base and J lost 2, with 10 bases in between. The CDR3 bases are TGTGCCAGCAGCGTATCCGGGACTCCCTACAATGAGCAGTTCTTC. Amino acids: CASSVSGTPYNEQFF.

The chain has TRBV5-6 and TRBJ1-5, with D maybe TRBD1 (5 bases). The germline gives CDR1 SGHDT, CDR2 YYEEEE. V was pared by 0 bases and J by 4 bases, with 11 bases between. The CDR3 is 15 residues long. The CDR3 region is CASSLAFGGNQPQHF. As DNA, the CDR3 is TGTGCCAGCAGCTTGGCCTTCGGGGGGAATCAGCCCCAGCATTTT.

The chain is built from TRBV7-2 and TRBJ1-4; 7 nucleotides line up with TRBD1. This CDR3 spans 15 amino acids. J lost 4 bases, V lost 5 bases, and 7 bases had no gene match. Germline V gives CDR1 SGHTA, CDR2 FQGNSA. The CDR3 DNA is TGTGCCAGCAGCCCTATGACAGGGCTTAATGAAAAACTGTTTTTT. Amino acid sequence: CASSPMTGLNEKLFF.

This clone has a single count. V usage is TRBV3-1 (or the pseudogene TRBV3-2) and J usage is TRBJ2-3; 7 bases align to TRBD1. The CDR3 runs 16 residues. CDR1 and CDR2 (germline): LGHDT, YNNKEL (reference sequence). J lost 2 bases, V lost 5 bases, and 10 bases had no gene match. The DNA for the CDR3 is TGTGCCAGCAGCAACCCTCAGGGGGAAGTCACAGATACGCAGTATTTT. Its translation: CASSNPQGEVTDTQYF.

The CDR3 DNA follows: TGCGCCAGCAGCCAATCAGGGTCAGGGAAGCCCCAGCATTTT. It specifies CASSQSGSGKPQHF. V is TRBV4-1 and J is TRBJ1-5, with D perhaps TRBD1 (5 bases). V was pared by 2 bases and J by 8 bases, with 13 bases between. Germline-derived CDR1 and CDR2 are MGHRA and YSYEKL. The CDR3 is made up of 14 amino acids.

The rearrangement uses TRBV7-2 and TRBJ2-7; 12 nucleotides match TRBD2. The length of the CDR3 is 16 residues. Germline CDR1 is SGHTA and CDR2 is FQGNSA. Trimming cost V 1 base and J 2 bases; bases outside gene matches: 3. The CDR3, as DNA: TGTGCCAGCAGCTTAGGTCCTAGCGGGAGGGCCTACGAGCAGTACTTC. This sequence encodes CASSLGPSGRAYEQYF.

CDR3 residues: CASTRGQNEKLFF. DNA of the CDR3: TGTGCCAGCACCCGAGGACAGAACGAAAAACTGTTTTTT. J is TRBJ1-4 and V is TRBV6-5; a possible D gene is TRBD1 (6 bases). Trimming pared 7 bases from V and 8 bases from J, leaving 14 bases between. This CDR3 spans 13 amino acids. Germline V lookup: CDR1 MNHEY, CDR2 SVGAGI.

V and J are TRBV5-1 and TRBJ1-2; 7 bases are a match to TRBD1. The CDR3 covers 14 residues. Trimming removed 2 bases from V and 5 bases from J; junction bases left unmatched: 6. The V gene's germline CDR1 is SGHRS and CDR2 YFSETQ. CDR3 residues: CASSFTGVGYGYTF. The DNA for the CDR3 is TGCGCCAGCAGCTTCACAGGGGTGGGGTATGGCTACACCTTC.

CDR3 bases: TGTGCCAGCTCACCATTCGGGACAGGGGGTTACGAGCAGTACTTC. Amino acids: CASSPFGTGGYEQYF. This chain uses TRBV18 with TRBJ2-7; 11 bases match TRBD1. Germline lookup yields CDR1 KGHSH and CDR2 LQKENI. V was pared by 2 bases and J by 4 bases, with 4 bases of the junction left unmatched. The length of the CDR3 is 15 residues.